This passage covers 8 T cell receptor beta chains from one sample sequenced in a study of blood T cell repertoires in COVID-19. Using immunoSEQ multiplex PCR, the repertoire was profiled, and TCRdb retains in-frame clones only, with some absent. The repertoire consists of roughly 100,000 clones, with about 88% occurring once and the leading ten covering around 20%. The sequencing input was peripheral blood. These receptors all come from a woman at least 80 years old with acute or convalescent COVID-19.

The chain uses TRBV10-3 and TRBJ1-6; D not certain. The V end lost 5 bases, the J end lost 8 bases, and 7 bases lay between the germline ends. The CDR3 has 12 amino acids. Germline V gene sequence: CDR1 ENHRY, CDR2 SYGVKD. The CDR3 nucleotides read TGTGCCATCAGTAGTAGCGATTCACCCCTCCACTTT. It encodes CAISSSDSPLHF.

CDR3 residues: CASSETGKDTGELFF. As DNA, the CDR3 is TGTGCCAGCAGTGAAACGGGGAAAGACACCGGGGAGCTGTTTTTT. V gene TRBV6-1 combines with J gene TRBJ2-2, with D perhaps matching TRBD2 (5 bases). The germline CDR1 and CDR2 sequences are MNHNS and SASEGT. There are 15 residues in the CDR3. V lost 2 bases and J 3 bases, leaving 10 bases between the germline ends.

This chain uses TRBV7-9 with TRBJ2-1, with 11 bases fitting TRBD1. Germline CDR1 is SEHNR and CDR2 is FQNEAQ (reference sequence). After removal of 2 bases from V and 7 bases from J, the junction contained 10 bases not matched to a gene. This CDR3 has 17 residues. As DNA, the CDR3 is TGTGCCAGCAGCTTATGGGGCCCGGGACAGGGGGATAATGAGCAGTTCTTC. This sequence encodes CASSLWGPGQGDNEQFF.

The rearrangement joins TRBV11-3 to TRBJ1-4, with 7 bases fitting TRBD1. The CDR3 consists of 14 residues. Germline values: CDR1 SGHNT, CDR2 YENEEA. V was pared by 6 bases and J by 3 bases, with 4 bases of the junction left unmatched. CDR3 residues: CASSFRGANEKLFF. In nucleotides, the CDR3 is TGTGCCAGCAGTTTCAGGGGGGCTAATGAAAAACTGTTTTTT.

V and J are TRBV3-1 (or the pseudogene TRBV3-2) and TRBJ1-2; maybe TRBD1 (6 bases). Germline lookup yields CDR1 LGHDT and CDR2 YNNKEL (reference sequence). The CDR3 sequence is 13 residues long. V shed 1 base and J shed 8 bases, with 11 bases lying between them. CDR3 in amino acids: CASSQGQAGGYTF. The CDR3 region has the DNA TGTGCCAGCAGCCAAGGACAGGCTGGGGGCTACACCTTC.

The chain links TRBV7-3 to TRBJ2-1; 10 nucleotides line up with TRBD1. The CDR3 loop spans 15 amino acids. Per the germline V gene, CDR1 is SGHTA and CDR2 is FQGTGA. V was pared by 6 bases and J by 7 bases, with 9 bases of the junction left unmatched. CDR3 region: CASSLPGQGGNEQFF. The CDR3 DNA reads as TGTGCCAGCAGTCTACCCGGACAGGGGGGAAATGAGCAGTTCTTC.

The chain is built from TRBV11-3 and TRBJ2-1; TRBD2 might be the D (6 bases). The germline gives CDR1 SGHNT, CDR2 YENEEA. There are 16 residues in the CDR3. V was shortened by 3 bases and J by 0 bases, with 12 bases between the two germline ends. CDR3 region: CASSFWVTSSYNEQFF. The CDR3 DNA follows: TGTGCCAGCAGCTTCTGGGTGACTAGCTCCTACAATGAGCAGTTCTTC.

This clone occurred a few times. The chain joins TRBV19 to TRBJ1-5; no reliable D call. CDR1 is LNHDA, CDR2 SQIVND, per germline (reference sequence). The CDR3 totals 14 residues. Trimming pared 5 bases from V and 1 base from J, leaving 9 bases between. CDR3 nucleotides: TGTGCCAGTAGTGTAGGGCGGAGCAATCAGCCCCAGCATTTT. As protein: CASSVGRSNQPQHF.